This T cell receptor (beta chain) is drawn from a study of T cell repertoires in cytomegalovirus infection (dated by TCRdb to about 2019). Background for the entire study: Alongside well-studied HLA-B-restricted epitopes, the peptide stimulations were aimed at recently identified HLA-C-restricted CMV epitopes, whose presentation resists viral immunomodulation. The HLA type of each donor mattered for the analysis, because public TCR beta signatures pointed to carriage of CMV infection along with the matching HLA type. The paper's findings and limits, for the study overall: The ex vivo response was dominated by HLA-C-restricted CMV-specific TCR beta clonotypes, which also provided the single most frequent clonotype in two of eight donors. Carriers of CMV infection plus the relevant HLA type were discriminated by the cumulative frequency of public TCR beta family members in the study cohort and in an independent approximately 360-donor cohort.

The sample was run on an Illumina HiSeq 1500. The raw public data were reprocessed by TCRdb itself: fastp quality trimming at Q25, MiXCR clonotype calling, in-frame beta chains only. Duplicate CDR3 protein sequences are folded into a single record with the most common DNA and genes. Across this sample there are around 710,000 distinct CDR3 sequences, with about 27% seen only once. In total, the top ten clones hold around 14% of the sample. Comments on this clonotype: Its specific antigen is unknown. No base-level quality is on record; no much larger clone is a single base apart.

Per the publication, the treatment or condition label means: in vitro stimulation with specific CMV peptide epitopes to enrich CMV-specific T cells. This TCR derives from a human donor in good health (CMV status not recorded). Some clones in this sample may be carry-over from other donors' samples. Sample: cultured CD8+ T cells from PBMCs, taken from culture after CMV antigen stimulation.

The CDR3 reads as follows: CASRSPGAGSSNGYTF. The nucleotide sequence reads TGTGCCAGCAGATCGCCCGGGGCTGGCTCTTCAAATGGCTACACCTTC. Recombination joined TRBV7-6 with TRBJ1-2, with a tentative D gene TRBD1 over 5 matching bases. From cysteine to phenylalanine, the CDR3 is 16 amino acids long. Solely the CDR3 DNA is kept, with 48 bases framed from the first base. Trimming costs V 6 bases and J 6 bases, and their ends lie 23 bases apart. The CDR1 and CDR2 encoded by the germline V gene are SGHVS and FNYEAQ.